One sample yielded the 18 T cell receptor beta chains listed below, sequenced in a study of memory CD4+ T cells and cytomegalovirus serostatus. Single viable CD3+CD4+CD8-CD45RO+ cells were sorted as the memory CD4+ T cells. Data came from immunoSEQ multiplex PCR; TCRdb stores just in-frame clones and leaves some out. The sample lists 54,000 or so clones, about 81% occurring once. Sequencing input: memory CD4+ T cells from blood. Source of these receptors: an adult in good health and CMV-seronegative.

The rearrangement joins TRBV4-2 to TRBJ2-4; 8 nucleotides agree with TRBD1. CDR1 is LGHNA, CDR2 YNFKEQ, per germline. V dropped 0 bases and J dropped 8; count of bases not matched to a gene: 6. CDR3 length: 15 residues. The CDR3 DNA follows: TGTGCCAGCAGCCAAGACCGGACAGGGTCGGACATTCAGTACTTC. Its translation is CASSQDRTGSDIQYF.

J is TRBJ2-7 and V is TRBV30; 7 bases align to TRBD1. Germline values: CDR1 GTSNPN, CDR2 SVGIG (reference sequence). The CDR3 runs to 13 residues. V shed 2 bases, J shed 4 bases, and the junction held 5 bases outside the gene matches. CDR3 region: CAWSRGQKYEQYF. In nucleotides, the CDR3 is TGTGCCTGGAGTCGGGGACAGAAATACGAGCAGTACTTC.

The chain couples TRBV30 to TRBJ1-4; possible D gene TRBD1, 5 bases. Germline values: CDR1 GTSNPN, CDR2 SVGIG (reference sequence). Trimming shortened V by 2 bases and J by 3 bases, and 10 bases separated the two germline ends. CDR3 length equals 14 residues. Written as DNA, the CDR3 is TGTGCCTGGAGTTTAAAGGGGTCTAATGAAAAACTGTTTTTT. As protein: CAWSLKGSNEKLFF.

In DNA form, the CDR3 reads TGTGCCAGCAGCTTACAGCGGGTTAGCACAGATACGCAGTATTTT. It codes for CASSLQRVSTDTQYF. The chain links TRBV7-6 to TRBJ2-3; a possible D gene is TRBD2 (6 bases). The CDR3 consists of 15 residues. V lost 2 bases and J 0 bases, leaving 9 bases between the germline ends. Germline V gene data show CDR1 as SGHVS and CDR2 as FNYEAQ.

The genes are TRBV7-9 and TRBJ2-3; 7 nucleotides match TRBD1. The CDR3 sequence is 14 residues long. The V segment lost 6 bases and the J segment 2 bases; nucleotides outside the gene matches: 5. Germline V lookup: CDR1 SEHNR, CDR2 FQNEAQ (reference sequence). CDR3 DNA: TGTGCCAGCAGAAGACAGGGTCACACAGATACGCAGTATTTT. It codes for CASRRQGHTDTQYF.

This clone was seen a single time. The V call is TRBV28, the J call TRBJ1-1, with D unresolved. The CDR3 consists of 12 residues. The germline gives CDR1 MDHEN, CDR2 SYDVKM. Trimming pared 6 bases from V and 7 bases from J, leaving 12 bases between. The CDR3 reads CASRQGYGEAFF. Written as DNA, the CDR3 is TGTGCCAGCAGACAAGGTTACGGTGAAGCTTTCTTT.

The chain links TRBV7-9 to TRBJ2-3; D uncertain. Per the germline V gene, CDR1 is SEHNR and CDR2 is FQNEAQ (reference sequence). With 5 bases removed from V and 1 base from J, the gap between germline ends came to 16 bases. The CDR3 sequence is 16 residues long. The CDR3 sequence is CASSPTPKRGTDTQYF. The CDR3 DNA is TGTGCCAGCAGCCCGACGCCAAAAAGGGGCACAGATACGCAGTATTTT. The whole variable domain, filled in from reference TRBV7-9 and TRBJ2-3, reads DTGVSQNPRHKITKRGQNVTFRCDPISEHNRLYWYRQTLGQGPEFLTYFQNEAQLEKSRLLSDRFSAERPKGSFSTLEIQRTEQGDSAMYLCASSPTPKRGTDTQYFGPGTRLTVL.

The rearrangement joins TRBV11-2 to TRBJ2-1; TRBD2 aligns across 16 bases. CDR1 and CDR2 from the germline V gene are SGHAT and FQNNGV. V was pared by 5 bases and J by 4 bases, with 5 bases of the junction left unmatched. This CDR3 contains 17 residues. CDR3 nucleotide sequence: TGTGCCAGCAGCCCGGGACTAGCGGGAGGGAAATACAATGAGCAGTTCTTC. Amino acid sequence: CASSPGLAGGKYNEQFF.

Note on this clone: The germline gene is not matched at one end of the junction; a read error may be the cause. V is TRBV5-1 and J is TRBJ1-4, with D uncertain. Germline CDR1 is SGHRS and CDR2 is YFSETQ. The CDR3 contains 15 residues. The CDR3 nucleotides are TGCGCCGGCAGCCCTGGCGGGTCGACTAATGAAAAACTGTTTTTT. It translates to CAGSPGGSTNEKLFF.

The rearrangement uses TRBV28 and TRBJ1-2; D remains ambiguous. V lost 7 bases, J lost 4 bases, and 16 bases lay in between. This CDR3 region has 14 residues. CDR1 and CDR2 from the germline V gene are MDHEN and SYDVKM. In DNA form, the CDR3 reads TGTGCCAGCACTACAAGAGGAGGTTTCTATGGCTACACCTTC. As protein: CASTTRGGFYGYTF.

The rearrangement links TRBV11-3 to TRBJ2-5; TRBD1 or TRBD2 may be the D gene (5 bases each). V lost 4 bases, J lost 5 bases, and 17 bases lay in between. CDR1 SGHNT and CDR2 YENEEA come from the germline V gene. CDR3 length: 15 residues. CDR3 sequence reads: CASSSQGTLRETQYF. CDR3 DNA sequence: TGTGCCAGCAGCTCTCAAGGGACCCTACGGGAGACCCAGTACTTC. The complete variable domain, with remaining parts taken from reference TRBV11-3 and TRBJ2-5, reads EAGVVQSPRYKIIEKKQPVAFWCNPISGHNTLYWYLQNLGQGPELLIRYENEEAVDDSQLPKDRFSAERLKGVDSTLKIQPAELGDSAVYLCASSSQGTLRETQYFGPGTRLLVL.

This chain connects TRBV5-5 to TRBJ1-5, with D perhaps TRBD1 (6 bases). The CDR3 contains 16 residues. The germline V gene has CDR1 SGHKS and CDR2 YYEKEE (reference sequence). Trimming shortened V by 0 bases and J by 6 bases, and 16 bases separated the two germline ends. The CDR3 reads CASSLGRLQGAQPQHF. CDR3 in DNA: TGTGCCAGCAGCTTGGGTCGCCTACAGGGTGCTCAGCCCCAGCATTTT.

This clone was counted once. The J gene is TRBJ2-2, the V gene TRBV5-6, with D perhaps assigned TRBD1 or TRBD2 (5 bases each). Looked up from germline, CDR1 is SGHDT and CDR2 is YYEEEE. V was clipped by 0 bases and J by 3 bases, with 9 bases between them. This CDR3 has 15 residues. The CDR3 DNA is TGTGCCAGCAGCTTGGGTGGGGGTTACACCGGGGAGCTGTTTTTT. This translates into CASSLGGGYTGELFF.

This chain connects TRBV5-1 to TRBJ2-1, with a weak D call TRBD2 (6 bases). Trimming cost V 0 bases and J 8 bases, with 15 bases left between them. Looked up from germline, CDR1 is SGHRS and CDR2 is YFSETQ. The CDR3 spans 15 residues. CDR3 bases: TGCGCCAGCAGCTTGGTTGTCGGGAGAGTAGATGAGCAGTTCTTC. Residues: CASSLVVGRVDEQFF.

V usage is TRBV10-3 and J usage is TRBJ1-2; 10 positions match TRBD1. CDR3 size: 15 residues. Germline assignment: CDR1 ENHRY and CDR2 SYGVKD. V lost 7 bases and J lost 1; bases outside the gene matches: 6. The CDR3: CAITGQGGNNYGYTF. The CDR3 coding sequence is TGTGCCATCACAGGACAGGGGGGAAATAACTATGGCTACACCTTC.

This chain connects TRBV30 to TRBJ1-4; 9 bases line up with TRBD1. The germline CDR1 and CDR2 sequences are GTSNPN and SVGIG (reference sequence). CDR3 size: 13 residues. The V gene end was trimmed by 3 bases and the J gene end by 7 bases; junction bases not matched to a gene: 3. CDR3 sequence: CAWSPGQGEKLFF. Written as DNA, the CDR3 is TGTGCCTGGAGCCCGGGACAGGGTGAAAAACTGTTTTTT.

The V gene is TRBV29-1, the J gene TRBJ2-7; TRBD2 agrees at 10 bases. The CDR3 is 15 amino acids. Per germline, CDR1 SQVTM and CDR2 ANQGSEA. Trimming took 1 base from V and 0 from J; bases not matched to a gene: 3. The CDR3 protein is CSVEGTSGTSYEQYF. The CDR3 nucleotides read TGCAGCGTTGAAGGGACTAGCGGCACCTCCTACGAGCAGTACTTC.

This chain joins TRBV4-3 and TRBJ2-5; 9 positions match TRBD1. Germline V gene data show CDR1 as LGHNA and CDR2 as YSLEER. The CDR3 is 15 residues long. Unmatched junction bases numbered 8, after V lost 4 bases and J lost 5 bases. This CDR3 reads CASSPRQGVVETQYF. CDR3 nucleotide sequence: TGCGCCAGCAGCCCCCGACAGGGGGTAGTGGAGACCCAGTACTTC.